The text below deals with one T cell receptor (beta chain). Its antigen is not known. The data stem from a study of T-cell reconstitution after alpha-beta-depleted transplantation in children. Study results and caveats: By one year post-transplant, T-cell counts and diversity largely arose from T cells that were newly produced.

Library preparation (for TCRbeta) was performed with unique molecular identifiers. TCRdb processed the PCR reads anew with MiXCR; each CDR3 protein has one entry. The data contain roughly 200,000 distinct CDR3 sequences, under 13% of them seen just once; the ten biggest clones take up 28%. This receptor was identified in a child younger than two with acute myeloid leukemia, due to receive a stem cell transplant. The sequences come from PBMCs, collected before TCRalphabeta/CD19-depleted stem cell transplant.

CDR3: CASSFPSGNTGELFF. CDR3 in DNA: TGTGCCAGCAGTTTTCCTAGCGGAAACACCGGGGAGCTGTTTTTT. V is TRBV5-4 and J is TRBJ2-2; 7 nucleotides line up with TRBD2. Germline CDR1 reads SGHNT; CDR2 reads YYREEE (reference sequence). V lost 5 bases, J lost 2 bases, and 6 bases stayed unmatched. The CDR3 extends over 15 amino acids. The full variable domain, its missing parts supplied by reference TRBV5-4 and TRBJ2-2, is ETGVTQSPTHLIKTRGQQVTLRCSSQSGHNTVSWYQQALGQGPQFIFQYYREEENGRGNFPPRFSGLQFPNYSSELNVNALELDDSALYLCASSFPSGNTGELFFGEGSRLTVL.